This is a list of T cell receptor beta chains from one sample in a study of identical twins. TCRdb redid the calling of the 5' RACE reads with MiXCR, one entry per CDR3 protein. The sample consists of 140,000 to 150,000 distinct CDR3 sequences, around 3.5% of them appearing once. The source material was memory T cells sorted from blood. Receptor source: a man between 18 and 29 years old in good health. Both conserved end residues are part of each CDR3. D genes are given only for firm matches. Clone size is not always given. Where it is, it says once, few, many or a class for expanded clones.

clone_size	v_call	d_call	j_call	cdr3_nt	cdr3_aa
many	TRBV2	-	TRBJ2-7	TGTGCCAGCAGTGATTTCTACGAGCAGTACTTC	CASSDFYEQYF
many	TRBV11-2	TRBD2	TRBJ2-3	TGTGCCAGCAGCCGAGCAGGGCTAGCGGGAGCCACAGATACGCAGTATTTT	CASSRAGLAGATDTQYF
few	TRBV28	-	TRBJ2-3	TGTGCCAGCAGGCCCTTCTTTAGGGAATTCACAGATACGCAGTATTTT	CASRPFFREFTDTQYF
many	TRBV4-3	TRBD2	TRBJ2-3	TGCGCCAGCAGCCAAGGGGCCGGGAGGTCAGATACGCAGTATTTT	CASSQGAGRSDTQYF
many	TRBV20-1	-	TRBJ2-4	TGCAGTGCTAGATATGGCAGGGGCAAAAACATTCAGTACTTC	CSARYGRGKNIQYF
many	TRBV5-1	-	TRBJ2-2	TGCGCCAGCTCGGGTAGCGGTATTTACGCGAACACCGGGGAGCTGTTTTTT	CASSGSGIYANTGELFF
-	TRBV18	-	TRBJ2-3	TGTGCCAGCTCACGAGACAGCCACACAGATACGCAGTATTTT	CASSRDSHTDTQYF
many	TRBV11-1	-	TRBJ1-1	TGTGCCAGCAGCCCAGACCTCCAGGGGGAAGCTTTCTTT	CASSPDLQGEAFF
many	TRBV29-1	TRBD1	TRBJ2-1	TGCAGCGTCGAAGTACAGGGGCCGTCCTACAATGAGCAGTTCTTC	CSVEVQGPSYNEQFF
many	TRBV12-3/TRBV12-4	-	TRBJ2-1	TGTGCCAGCCGTAAGGGCCCAGATTTCAATGAGCAGTTCTTC	CASRKGPDFNEQFF
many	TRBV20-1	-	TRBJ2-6	TGCAGTGCTAGGGGGGAGCCCCACTCTGGGGCCAACGTCCTGACTTTC	CSARGEPHSGANVLTF
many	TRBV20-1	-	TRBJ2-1	TGCAGTGCTAGAGCGGCGACTAACCCGAGCTCCTACAATGAGCAGTTCTTC	CSARAATNPSSYNEQFF
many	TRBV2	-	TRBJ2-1	TGTGCCAGCAGCGACGGCGGCAATGAGCAGTTCTTC	CASSDGGNEQFF
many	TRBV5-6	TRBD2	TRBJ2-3	TGTGCCAGCAGTTATAGCGGGAGGGCCGTGGATACGCAGTATTTT	CASSYSGRAVDTQYF
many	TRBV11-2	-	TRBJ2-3	TGTGCCACAAACCCGCAGACACCCGGGATTACAGATACGCAGTATTTT	CATNPQTPGITDTQYF
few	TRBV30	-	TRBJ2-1	TGTGCCTGGAGTACCCAGGGGCGGAACTACAATGAGCAGTTCTTC	CAWSTQGRNYNEQFF
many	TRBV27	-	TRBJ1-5	TGTGCCAGCAGAAGAGGATCCGATGGGAATCAGCCCCAGCATTTT	CASRRGSDGNQPQHF
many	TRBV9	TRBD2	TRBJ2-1	TGTGCCAGCGAGGCGCTAGCGGGAGTCGGGGAGCAGTTCTTC	CASEALAGVGEQFF
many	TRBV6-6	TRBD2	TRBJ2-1	TGTGCCAGCAGTGGACTAGCACGGAATGAGCAGTTCTTC	CASSGLARNEQFF
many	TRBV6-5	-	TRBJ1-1	TGTGCCAGCAGTTACAACGGCCGTGAAGCTTTCTTT	CASSYNGREAFF
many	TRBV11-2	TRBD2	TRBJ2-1	TGTGCCAGCAGCAAATTAGGGACTAGCGCCCCGCGGAACTACAATGAGCAGTTCTTC	CASSKLGTSAPRNYNEQFF
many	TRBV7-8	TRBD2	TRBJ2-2	TGTGCCAGCAGCTCCCCTTTAGCGGGAATAGGCGGGGAGCTGTTTTTT	CASSSPLAGIGGELFF
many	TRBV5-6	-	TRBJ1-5	TGTGCCAGCAGCAGGGAGAATCAGCCCCAGCATTTT	CASSRENQPQHF
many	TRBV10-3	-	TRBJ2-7	TGTGCCATCGGGACGGAGAGCTCCTACGAGCAGTACTTC	CAIGTESSYEQYF
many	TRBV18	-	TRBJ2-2	TGTGCCAGCTCACCGGGTCTGTACACCGGGGAGCTGTTTTTT	CASSPGLYTGELFF
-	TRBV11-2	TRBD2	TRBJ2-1	TGTGCCAGCAGCTTAGATAGGGCGGGAGCGGTCGAGCAGTTCTTC	CASSLDRAGAVEQFF
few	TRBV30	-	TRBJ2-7	TGTGCCTGGAGTGGGTCCCTCTACGAGCAGTACTTC	CAWSGSLYEQYF
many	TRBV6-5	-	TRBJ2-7	TGTGCCAGCAGTTATGGAGGGACGGACTCCTACGAGCAGTACTTC	CASSYGGTDSYEQYF
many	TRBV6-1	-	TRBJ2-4	TGTGCCAGCACGGGGGGCGACGCCCTAGCCAAAAACATTCAGTACTTC	CASTGGDALAKNIQYF
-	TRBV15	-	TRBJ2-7	TGTGCCACCAGCAGAGGGAGGGACGGTTACGAGCAGTACTTC	CATSRGRDGYEQYF
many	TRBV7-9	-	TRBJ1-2	TGTGCCAGCAGCTTGACGGCAGACTATGGCTACACCTTC	CASSLTADYGYTF
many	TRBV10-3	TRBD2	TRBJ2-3	TGTGCCATCAGTGATACGACTAGCGGGGGGGATACGCAGTATTTT	CAISDTTSGGDTQYF
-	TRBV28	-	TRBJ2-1	TGTGCCAGCAGTTTATTGTCTAGCGAATACAATGAGCAGTTCTTC	CASSLLSSEYNEQFF
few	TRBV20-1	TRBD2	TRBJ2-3	TGCAGTGCTAGGAGCCCCGGGACTAGCGGCCTCACAGATACGCAGTATTTT	CSARSPGTSGLTDTQYF
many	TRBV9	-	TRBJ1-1	TGTGCCAGCAGCGCCAGGGAGACTGAAGCTTTCTTT	CASSARETEAFF
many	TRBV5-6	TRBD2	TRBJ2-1	TGTGCCAGCAGCTTGGTGATTGGACTAGCCCCTTTAAATGAGCAGTTCTTC	CASSLVIGLAPLNEQFF
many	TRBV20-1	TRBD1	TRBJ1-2	TGCAGTGCTAGATTGGACAGGGGAGTCGGCTACACCTTC	CSARLDRGVGYTF
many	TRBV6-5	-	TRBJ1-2	TGTGCCAGCAGTTATCGACAGGCCACTAAAGGTGGCTACACCTTC	CASSYRQATKGGYTF
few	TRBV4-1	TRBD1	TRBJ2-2	TGCGCCAGCAGCCAATCTTGGGCCAGGGGGCCCGGGGAGCTGTTTTTT	CASSQSWARGPGELFF
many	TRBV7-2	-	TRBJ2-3	TGTGCCAGCAGCGCCGTTTGGGGCACAGATACGCAGTATTTT	CASSAVWGTDTQYF
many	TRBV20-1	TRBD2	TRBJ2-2	TGCAGTGCTCAAGGGGGGGCTAGCGGGAGCTTTGGGCGCGGCACCGGGGAGCTGTTTTTT	CSAQGGASGSFGRGTGELFF
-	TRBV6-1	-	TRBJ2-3	TGTGCCAGCAGTGAATATCAGAGCTCTAGCACAGATACGCAGTATTTT	CASSEYQSSSTDTQYF
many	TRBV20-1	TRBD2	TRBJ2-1	TGCAGTGCTAGAGTCCTAGCGGGATGGGACAATGAGCAGTTCTTC	CSARVLAGWDNEQFF
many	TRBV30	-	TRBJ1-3	TGTGCCCTCCTGGGCGTTGGAAACACCATATATTTT	CALLGVGNTIYF
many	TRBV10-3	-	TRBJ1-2	TGTGCCATCAGTGAAGGGACGCAAGGCTACACCTTC	CAISEGTQGYTF
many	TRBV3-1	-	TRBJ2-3	TGTGCCAGCAGCCAAGGACCGGGGACTAGCACAGATACGCAGTATTTT	CASSQGPGTSTDTQYF
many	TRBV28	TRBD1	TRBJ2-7	TGTGCCAGTACCACAGGGGGCAACTACGAGCAGTACTTC	CASTTGGNYEQYF
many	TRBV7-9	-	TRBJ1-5	TGTGCCAGCAGCTCAGAGGTGAGGGGCCAGCCCCAGCATTTT	CASSSEVRGQPQHF
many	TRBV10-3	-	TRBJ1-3	TGTGCCATCAGTGATTGGTCTGGAAACACCATATATTTT	CAISDWSGNTIYF
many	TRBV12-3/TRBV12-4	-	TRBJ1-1	TGTGCCAGCAGTTTAGACATGAACACTGAAGCTTTCTTT	CASSLDMNTEAFF
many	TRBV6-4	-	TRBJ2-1	TGTGCCAGCAGTAAGGGAGGACCGGACAATGAGCAGTTCTTC	CASSKGGPDNEQFF
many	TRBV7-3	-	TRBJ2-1	TGTGCCAGCAGCCCGACACCGGGAGACCGGGATTGCTACAATGAGCAGTTCTTC	CASSPTPGDRDCYNEQFF
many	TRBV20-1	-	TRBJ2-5	TGCAGTGCTAAAGGGTTCCAAGAGACCCAGTACTTC	CSAKGFQETQYF
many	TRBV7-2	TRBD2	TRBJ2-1	TGTGCCAGCAGCTTAGATCGGCTAGCGGGGAAGCAGTTCTTC	CASSLDRLAGKQFF